This TCR beta chain was obtained from a study of T cells after yellow fever vaccination. TCRdb analysed the 5' RACE reads with MiXCR anew, one entry per CDR3 protein. This table holds hundreds of thousands of distinct CDR3 sequences, 10% to 15% found once. The table lists this clonotype with a few counts. Germline V gene lookup returns CDR1 SGHVS and CDR2 FQNEAQ. Trimming removed 4 bases at V and 9 bases at J, with 9 bases between. The CDR3 loop spans 11 amino acids. This sample comprised PBMCs, obtained on the day of the yellow fever booster vaccination. The TCR comes from a man between 25 and 39 years old who received the YFV17D yellow fever vaccine. The V and J genes are TRBV7-8 and TRBJ1-1; D perhaps matches TRBD1 (5 bases). CDR3 loop: CASSSGVQAFF. The CDR3 DNA reads TGTGCCAGCAGCTCGGGGGTACAAGCTTTCTTT.